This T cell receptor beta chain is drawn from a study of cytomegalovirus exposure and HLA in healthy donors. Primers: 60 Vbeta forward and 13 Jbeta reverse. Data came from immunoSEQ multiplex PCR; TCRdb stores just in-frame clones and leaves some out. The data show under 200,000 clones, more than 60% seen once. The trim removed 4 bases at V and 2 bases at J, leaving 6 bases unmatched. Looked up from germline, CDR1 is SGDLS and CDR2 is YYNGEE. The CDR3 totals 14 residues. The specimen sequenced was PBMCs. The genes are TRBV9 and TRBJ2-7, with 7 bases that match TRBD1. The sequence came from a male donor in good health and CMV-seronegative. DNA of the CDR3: TGTGCCAGCAGCCGACAGGGTTTCACCTACGAGCAGTACTTC. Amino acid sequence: CASSRQGFTYEQYF.